This record concerns one TCR beta chain sequence. Its antigen remains unidentified. In germline, CDR1 is SGHRS, CDR2 YFSETQ. V lost 0 bases, J lost 5 bases, and 12 bases lay in between. The CDR3 extends over 14 amino acids. This record belongs to a study of beta chain features in type 1 diabetes. Study conclusions and caveats: PCR could preferentially amplify shorter templates, alike in patients and controls. Type 1 diabetes patients showed a moderate but significant shortening of TCRB CDR3s in all four CD4+ subsets.

The authors reverse transcribed all of the isolated RNA, so sequencing captured expressed TCRB transcripts. Here immunoSEQ multiplex PCR was the method, and the copy in TCRdb shows in-frame clones only, minus some. The table has around 130,000 clones, 16% seen once. The TCR originated in a man aged 30-40 years with type 1 diabetes. The rearrangement joins TRBV5-1 to TRBJ2-7, with no clear D. Sequencing input: central memory CD4+ T cells from blood. Here the CDR3 reads CASSLAGPVDEQYF. The CDR3 DNA is TGCGCCAGCAGCTTGGCTGGACCGGTGGACGAGCAGTACTTC.